Listed here are 13 T cell receptor beta chains from one sample, sequenced in a study of shared clonotypes between healthy human individuals. The method was immunoSEQ multiplex PCR; TCRdb's version includes in-frame clones alone and lacks a portion of them. The sample has roughly 1,000,000 clones; approximately 78% are singletons. The specimen sequenced was memory CD4+ T cells from PBMCs. The subset denotes: CD45RA-negative fraction. Every receptor here comes from a man aged 18 to 29 in good health. Some clones in this sample may be carry-over from other donors' samples.

This clone was detected a few times. The chain recombines TRBV11-2 with TRBJ2-3, with TRBD2 matching over 9 bases. The germline V gene has CDR1 SGHAT and CDR2 FQNNGV. The CDR3 sequence is 17 residues long. V trimming: 5 bases; J trimming: 1 base; junction bases outside the gene matches: 10. The CDR3 spells CASSPRSAGGGTDTQYF. CDR3 bases: TGTGCCAGCAGCCCCCGATCGGCGGGAGGGGGCACAGATACGCAGTATTTT.

This chain connects TRBV7-3 to TRBJ2-3; 12 bases are a match to TRBD2. CDR3 size: 15 residues. J was trimmed by 4 bases and V by 5 bases; bases with no gene match: 4. In germline, CDR1 is SGHTA, CDR2 FQGTGA. DNA for the CDR3: TGTGCCAGCAGCGAACTAGCGGGAGGCTCAGATACGCAGTATTTT. It encodes CASSELAGGSDTQYF.

For the CDR3, the DNA is TGTGCCAGTGAAGTCGGGATCAACACTGAAGCTTTCTTT. It translates to CASEVGINTEAFF. The V and J genes are TRBV28 and TRBJ1-1, with unresolved D. Germline loops: CDR1 MDHEN, CDR2 SYDVKM. This CDR3 has 13 residues. V gave up 9 bases and J gave up 2 bases, with 13 bases separating them.

With regard to this clone: Other DNA sequences within the sample encode an identical CDR3. This chain joins TRBV5-1 and TRBJ2-2, with 8 bases aligning to TRBD2. Germline trimming cut 5 bases from V and 2 bases from J; bases unmatched to any gene: 5. The CDR3 is 15 amino acids. Looked up from germline, CDR1 is SGHRS and CDR2 is YFSETQ. Here the CDR3 DNA reads TGCGCCAGCAGTCCAGCGGGGGCTAACACCGGGGAGCTGTTTTTT. It yields the protein CASSPAGANTGELFF.

Note on this clone: The sample has other DNA sequences that encode this CDR3 too. The CDR3 spells CSGGQGEETQYF. The CDR3 DNA is TGCAGCGGAGGACAGGGGGAAGAGACCCAGTACTTC. V and J are TRBV29-1 and TRBJ2-5; 10 bases align to TRBD1. Germline lookup yields CDR1 SQVTM and CDR2 ANQGSEA. V lost 7 bases and J lost 3; bases outside the gene matches: 2. The CDR3 loop spans 12 amino acids.

The rearrangement uses TRBV27 and TRBJ2-2, with D unresolved. This CDR3 is built from 16 residues. Germline assignment: CDR1 MNHEY and CDR2 SMNVEV (reference sequence). The V and J ends lost 1 base and 1 base respectively, with 10 bases between them. The CDR3 loop is CASSLFGQLNTGELFF. CDR3 coding DNA: TGTGCCAGCAGTTTATTTGGGCAGCTGAACACCGGGGAGCTGTTTTTT.

Concerning this clone: Different DNA sequences within this sample yield the same CDR3. The genes are TRBV2 and TRBJ2-7; D may match TRBD1 or TRBD2 (5 bases each). Germline loops: CDR1 SNHLY, CDR2 FYNNEI. This CDR3 region has 15 residues. V was clipped by 1 base and J by 0 bases, with 10 bases between them. DNA of the CDR3: TGTGCCAGCAGTGAAGGAGGGACCCGCTCCTACGAGCAGTACTTC. It specifies CASSEGGTRSYEQYF.

V is TRBV4-2 and J is TRBJ2-1; 9 bases match TRBD2. Germline CDR1 LGHNA, CDR2 YNFKEQ. The CDR3 is 14 amino acids. Trimming took 5 bases from V and 8 from J; bases not matched to a gene: 7. The CDR3 sequence: CASSTSGTSYEQFF. CDR3 sequence (DNA): TGTGCCAGCAGCACATCCGGGACTAGCTATGAGCAGTTCTTC.

The chain couples TRBV5-8 to TRBJ1-3; D uncertain. This CDR3 is built from 15 residues. Germline V gene data show CDR1 as SGHTS and CDR2 as YDEGEE. V was trimmed by 2 bases and J by 3 bases, leaving 12 bases between them. The DNA of the CDR3 is TGTGCCAGCAGCTTAGGCGGTCCTCGTGGAAACACCATATATTTT. Translated, it gives CASSLGGPRGNTIYF.

The chain joins TRBV5-6 to TRBJ2-5, with 7 bases identical to TRBD1. Germline V gene sequence: CDR1 SGHDT, CDR2 YYEEEE. This CDR3 comprises 18 residues. After removal of 2 bases from V and 0 bases from J, the junction contained 13 bases not matched to a gene. The CDR3 nucleotides read TGTGCCAGCAGCTTCTTATTCTCCCGGGACAGCTACCAAGAGACCCAGTACTTC. Residues: CASSFLFSRDSYQETQYF.

The gene calls are TRBV18 and TRBJ2-2; D might be TRBD2 (6 bases). This CDR3 contains 15 residues. Trimming shortened V by 9 bases and J by 3 bases, and 17 bases separated the two germline ends. CDR1 KGHSH and CDR2 LQKENI come from the germline V gene. Here the CDR3 DNA reads TGTGCCAGTCAAACTCTAGCGAGCGACACCGGGGAGCTGTTTTTT. It codes for CASQTLASDTGELFF.

The chain combines TRBV5-1 with TRBJ2-3; TRBD2 agrees at 7 bases. Germline trimming cut 4 bases from V and 2 bases from J; bases unmatched to any gene: 7. Germline V lookup: CDR1 SGHRS, CDR2 YFSETQ. CDR3 size: 15 residues. The CDR3 reads CASSPIAGYTDTQYF. CDR3 nucleotides: TGCGCCAGCAGCCCTATAGCGGGCTACACAGATACGCAGTATTTT.

The chain employs TRBV9 and TRBJ2-7; D gene ambiguous. The CDR3 length is 14 residues. V lost 1 base, J lost 2 bases, and 10 bases lay in between. Germline V CDR1 and CDR2: SGDLS, YYNGEE. In DNA, the CDR3 is TGTGCCAGCAGCGTATTGGGTACCCCCTACGAGCAGTACTTC. This encodes CASSVLGTPYEQYF.